These 26 T cell receptor beta chains were all obtained from the same sample, sequenced in a study of cytomegalovirus exposure and HLA in healthy donors. This PCR relied on a set of 60 Vbeta primers and 13 Jbeta primers. Sequencing used immunoSEQ multiplex PCR; TCRdb keeps in-frame clones, though not all of them. The sample consists of more than 95,000 clones, roughly 70% of them appearing once. The sequenced sample consisted of PBMCs. The source of these receptors is a man younger than 45 in good health and CMV-seronegative.

The CDR3 bases are TGTGCCAGCAGCCAAGATCCCGCGGGGACAGGGCCGAACACTGAAGCTTTCTTT. This sequence encodes CASSQDPAGTGPNTEAFF. V usage is TRBV14 and J usage is TRBJ1-1; TRBD1 matches at 9 bases. The ends lost 0 bases at V and 1 base at J; junction bases unmatched: 9. The CDR3 covers 18 residues. Germline lookup yields CDR1 SGHDN and CDR2 FVKESK.

This clone was found a few times. This rearrangement joins TRBV29-1 to TRBJ2-3, with 11 bases fitting TRBD2. Germline V gives CDR1 SQVTM, CDR2 ANQGSEA. The trim removed 8 bases at V and 3 bases at J, leaving 10 bases unmatched. This CDR3 is built from 15 residues. The CDR3 nucleotides are TGCAGCTTAGGAACCGGGACTAGCGGAACAGATACGCAGTATTTT. As protein: CSLGTGTSGTDTQYF.

The genes are TRBV7-2 and TRBJ2-1; TRBD2 might be the D (5 bases). The CDR3 consists of 16 residues. Germline CDR1 SGHTA, CDR2 FQGNSA. V lost 0 bases, J lost 9 bases, and 18 bases lay in between. Here the CDR3 reads CASSLARQTGRGEQFF. The CDR3 DNA reads TGTGCCAGCAGCTTAGCCCGGCAGACCGGTCGGGGTGAGCAGTTCTTC.

The gene calls are TRBV28 and TRBJ1-1, with 7 bases identical to TRBD1. J gave up 12 bases and V 5 bases, and 21 bases lay outside the gene matches. In germline, CDR1 is MDHEN, CDR2 SYDVKM. This CDR3 region has 16 residues. In DNA form, the CDR3 reads TGTGCCAGCAGTACGAGACAGGGCAGGAGGGTGAGCGTATCTTTCTTT. Its translation: CASSTRQGRRVSVSFF.

The genes are TRBV5-1 and TRBJ1-5, with a possible D match to TRBD1 (6 bases). The length of the CDR3 is 15 residues. Germline-derived CDR1 and CDR2 are SGHRS and YFSETQ. Trimming removed 4 bases from V and 2 bases from J, with 13 bases in between. CDR3: CASSPGGAGNQPQHF. The CDR3 bases are TGCGCCAGCAGCCCTGGGGGGGCGGGCAATCAGCCCCAGCATTTT.

This clone was counted once. The V gene is TRBV28, the J gene TRBJ2-1, with D perhaps TRBD2 (7 bases). The V end was cut by 5 bases, the J end by 4 bases, with 18 bases between. This CDR3 contains 16 residues. Germline V gene data show CDR1 as MDHEN and CDR2 as SYDVKM. DNA of the CDR3: TGTGCCAGCAGTCCGTACTCGGGGGGCGCGTACAATGAGCAGTTCTTC. Amino acids: CASSPYSGGAYNEQFF.

V and J are TRBV25-1 and TRBJ1-1; the match to TRBD1 covers 8 bases. The V gene's germline CDR1 is MGHDK and CDR2 SYGVNS. The CDR3 sequence is 16 residues long. V gave up 1 base and J gave up 5 bases; unmatched junction bases: 9. The CDR3 spells CASSESRTGRGTEAFF. CDR3 DNA: TGTGCCAGCAGTGAATCACGGACAGGGAGGGGGACTGAAGCTTTCTTT.

V and J are TRBV7-8 and TRBJ1-1; D is unresolved. CDR3 length: 15 amino acids. Trimming stripped 1 base from V and 0 bases from J, with 9 bases between. CDR1 is SGHVS, CDR2 FQNEAQ, per germline. The CDR3, as DNA: TGTGCCAGCAGCTTAGGTCTCAGGATGAACACTGAAGCTTTCTTT. Translating gives CASSLGLRMNTEAFF.

The chain carries TRBV9 and TRBJ2-7, with 7 bases matching TRBD1. From germline, CDR1 is SGDLS and CDR2 YYNGEE. This CDR3 region has 16 residues. V lost 0 bases to trimming and J lost 2 bases; unmatched junction nucleotides: 8. The CDR3 loop reads CASSVAGTGATYEQYF. For the CDR3, the DNA is TGTGCCAGCAGCGTAGCGGGAACAGGGGCTACCTACGAGCAGTACTTC.

The chain uses TRBV6-1 and TRBJ1-1; D not certain. Trimming shortened V by 1 base and J by 4 bases, and 7 bases separated the two germline ends. Looked up from germline, CDR1 is MNHNS and CDR2 is SASEGT. The CDR3 sequence is 13 residues long. The CDR3 loop reads CASSEGESTEAFF. The DNA for the CDR3 is TGTGCCAGCAGTGAAGGAGAGAGCACTGAAGCTTTCTTT.

This CDR3 is CASSPDRGVRKLFF. The CDR3 DNA reads TGTGCCAGCAGTCCCGACAGGGGTGTTAGAAAACTGTTTTTT. This sequence joins TRBV2 and TRBJ1-4, with 8 bases identical to TRBD1. There are 14 residues in the CDR3. V lost 5 bases, J lost 10 bases, and 9 bases stayed unmatched. Germline V gives CDR1 SNHLY, CDR2 FYNNEI.

The chain is built from TRBV7-2 and TRBJ1-2; weak D call: TRBD1 (6 bases). Trimming took 5 bases from V and 4 from J, leaving 17 bases between them. The CDR3 is made up of 15 amino acids. Germline V gives CDR1 SGHTA, CDR2 FQGNSA. The CDR3 DNA reads as TGTGCCAGCAGCCCAACGTCAGGGGCGGGCTATGGCTACACCTTC. Translation: CASSPTSGAGYGYTF.

The DNA for the CDR3 is TGTGCCAGCAGCGCAGTCCGGGACAGGGGGCTTCCCCTCCACTTT. It specifies CASSAVRDRGLPLHF. V gene TRBV7-8 combines with J gene TRBJ1-6; TRBD1 aligns across 12 bases. The V segment lost 5 bases and the J segment 13 bases; nucleotides outside the gene matches: 9. The CDR3 loop spans 15 amino acids. Germline lookup yields CDR1 SGHVS and CDR2 FQNEAQ.

This clone was seen a single time. The chain has TRBV28 and TRBJ1-1; perhaps TRBD1 as D (6 bases). The germline CDR1 and CDR2 sequences are MDHEN and SYDVKM. CDR3 size: 12 residues. The germline V and J ends were trimmed by 3 bases and 7 bases, with 9 bases remaining between them. CDR3 amino acids: CASSFSRGEAFF. The CDR3 DNA follows: TGTGCCAGCAGTTTTTCCAGGGGTGAAGCTTTCTTT.

In this sample, this clone turned up once. The CDR3 loop reads CATSRDRQGGAYEQYF. The CDR3 DNA reads TGTGCCACCAGCAGAGATCGACAGGGGGGGGCCTACGAGCAGTACTTC. The J gene is TRBJ2-7, the V gene TRBV15, with 9 bases that match TRBD1. Germline-derived CDR1 and CDR2 are LNHNV and YYDKDF (reference sequence). The CDR3 is 16 amino acids. Trimming at V came to 0 bases and at J to 2 bases, leaving 5 bases not matched to a gene.

The chain couples TRBV7-2 to TRBJ2-3, with TRBD1 matching 7 bases. The CDR3 runs 15 residues. Germline CDR1 SGHTA, CDR2 FQGNSA. V shed 5 bases, J shed 7 bases, and the junction held 12 bases outside the gene matches. The chain's CDR3 is CASSATVTGKNTQYF. The CDR3, as DNA: TGTGCCAGCAGCGCGACCGTGACAGGGAAAAATACGCAGTATTTT.

The rearrangement joins TRBV9 to TRBJ2-3; 8 positions match TRBD2. The CDR3 spans 16 residues. V gave up 2 bases and J gave up 4 bases; unmatched junction bases: 9. Germline CDR1 and CDR2: SGDLS and YYNGEE. DNA for the CDR3: TGTGCCAGCAGCGTGAGAGGGGTCGGGGGGGCAGATACGCAGTATTTT. It yields the protein CASSVRGVGGADTQYF.

The V call is TRBV5-4, the J call TRBJ2-6, with 7 bases aligning to TRBD1. Germline values: CDR1 SGHNT, CDR2 YYREEE (reference sequence). The CDR3 length is 18 residues. V trimming: 4 bases; J trimming: 0 bases; junction bases outside the gene matches: 10. The CDR3 nucleotides are TGTGCCAGCAGCCCTAGGACAGGTTTAGCCTCTGGGGCCAACGTCCTGACTTTC. The encoded protein is CASSPRTGLASGANVLTF.

The chain recombines TRBV6-4 with TRBJ2-3; 9 bases match TRBD2. The CDR3 runs 15 residues. Trimming cost V 6 bases and J 2 bases; bases outside gene matches: 6. Germline V lookup: CDR1 MRHNA, CDR2 SNTAGT. Written as DNA, the CDR3 is TGTGCCAGCAGCCTTAGCGGGGGTGACACAGATACGCAGTATTTT. Translated, it gives CASSLSGGDTDTQYF.

CDR3 coding DNA: TGTGCCAGTAGTATATGGGCTAGCGGGGGCTACGAGCAGTACTTC. Amino acid sequence: CASSIWASGGYEQYF. The genes are TRBV19 and TRBJ2-7; 10 nucleotides align to TRBD2. The germline V gene has CDR1 LNHDA and CDR2 SQIVND (reference sequence). V was clipped by 2 bases and J by 3 bases; unmatched bases: 4. The length of the CDR3 is 15 residues.

A note on this clone: Other DNA sequences in the sample encode the same CDR3. This chain connects TRBV9 to TRBJ1-6, with 7 bases that match TRBD1. With V trimmed by 3 bases and J by 5 bases, 11 bases remained unmatched. CDR1 and CDR2 from the germline V gene are SGDLS and YYNGEE. The CDR3 covers 17 residues. As DNA, the CDR3 is TGTGCCAGCAGCGGACAGGGAAGGGGTGTTGATAATTCACCCCTCCACTTT. As protein: CASSGQGRGVDNSPLHF.

Details on this clone: Distinct nucleotide sequences in the sample also encode this CDR3. The chain uses TRBV7-7 and TRBJ2-5; TRBD1 is a possible D gene (6 bases). Looked up from germline, CDR1 is SSHAT and CDR2 is FNYEAQ (reference sequence). Between the trimmed V and J ends, which lost 1 base and 7 bases, there was a span of 13 bases. The CDR3 is 14 residues long. The CDR3 DNA is TGTGCCAGCAGCTTAGGACGGACAGTAGGGACCCAGTACTTC. Protein: CASSLGRTVGTQYF.

The chain has TRBV10-3 and TRBJ2-1; the D gene is possibly TRBD1 (5 bases). Germline values: CDR1 ENHRY, CDR2 SYGVKD. The CDR3 is made up of 14 amino acids. V was clipped by 4 bases and J by 0 bases, with 7 bases between them. CDR3 DNA: TGTGCCATCAGTGGACAGAGCTCCTACAATGAGCAGTTCTTC. As protein: CAISGQSSYNEQFF.

This clone was detected a few times. This chain links TRBV29-1 with TRBJ1-2; TRBD1 agrees at 9 bases. Germline values: CDR1 SQVTM, CDR2 ANQGSEA. The J segment lost 3 bases and the V segment lost 3 bases, leaving 8 bases of the junction unmatched. The CDR3 contains 15 residues. The CDR3 reads CSVERTGGLDYGYTF. The CDR3 DNA reads TGCAGCGTTGAGAGAACAGGGGGCCTTGACTATGGCTACACCTTC.

This chain links TRBV18 with TRBJ2-2; 8 positions match TRBD2. Germline CDR1 and CDR2: KGHSH and LQKENI. CDR3 size: 16 residues. Trimming removed 5 bases from V and 2 bases from J; junction bases left unmatched: 7. As DNA, the CDR3 is TGTGCCAGCTCATCCTGGACTAGCCTTAACACCGGGGAGCTGTTTTTT. As protein: CASSSWTSLNTGELFF.

The gene calls are TRBV7-2 and TRBJ2-3; 9 positions match TRBD2. Germline V gives CDR1 SGHTA, CDR2 FQGNSA. The CDR3 spans 15 residues. V dropped 5 bases and J dropped 1; count of bases not matched to a gene: 4. The CDR3 here is CASSQRLAGTDTQYF. DNA for the CDR3: TGTGCCAGCAGCCAGCGACTAGCGGGCACAGATACGCAGTATTTT.